The 6 T cell receptor beta chains presented below share a single source sample, sequenced in a study of STAT3 mutations in large granular lymphocyte leukemia. For these receptors, no antigen is known. Findings and limits, study-wide: Every T-LGLL patient had at least one immunodominant TCRbeta clonotype.

Clones were sequenced by immunoSEQ multiplex PCR, and TCRdb holds only the in-frame ones, with some missing. Here the sample spans several thousand clones, roughly three quarters being singletons. The specimen was peripheral blood mononuclear cells. The receptors here all came from a woman aged 35 to 49 with T-cell large granular lymphocyte leukemia. Some clones in this sample may be carry-over from other donors' samples.

The J gene is TRBJ1-1, the V gene TRBV25-1; tentative D call: TRBD1 (6 bases). The germline gives CDR1 MGHDK, CDR2 SYGVNS. Trimming shortened V by 6 bases and J by 4 bases, and 21 bases separated the two germline ends. The CDR3 contains 16 residues. Here the CDR3 reads CASRNPGGTRGTEAFF. CDR3 nucleotides: TGTGCCAGCAGAAACCCAGGAGGGACACGCGGCACTGAAGCTTTCTTT.

The chain carries TRBV5-1 and TRBJ1-2; D is ambiguous. Germline assignment: CDR1 SGHRS and CDR2 YFSETQ. V shed 3 bases and J shed 3 bases, with 9 bases lying between them. This CDR3 region has 13 residues. CDR3 nucleotides: TGCGCCAGCAGCTCAGACGGAGACTATGGCTACACCTTC. Its translation: CASSSDGDYGYTF.

V is TRBV7-2 and J is TRBJ1-2; 10 nucleotides align to TRBD1. The CDR3 totals 16 residues. From germline, CDR1 is SGHTA and CDR2 FQGNSA. After removal of 6 bases from V and 6 bases from J, the junction contained 13 bases not matched to a gene. The CDR3 sequence is CASRLQPGQGNDGYTF. The CDR3, as DNA: TGTGCCAGCAGGTTACAACCGGGACAGGGGAACGATGGCTACACCTTC.

This clone was counted a few times. V and J are TRBV4-2 and TRBJ2-1; 8 nucleotides align to TRBD2. After removal of 5 bases from V and 3 bases from J, the junction contained 12 bases not matched to a gene. The CDR3 totals 17 residues. CDR1 and CDR2 from the germline V gene are LGHNA and YNFKEQ. This CDR3 reads CASSTRLARGGYNEQFF. As DNA, the CDR3 is TGTGCCAGCAGCACGAGACTAGCGAGGGGTGGCTACAATGAGCAGTTCTTC.

This clone was picked up a small number of times. The V call is TRBV5-4, the J call TRBJ1-3; D unclear. The CDR3 is 15 amino acids. Trimming took off 3 bases at V and 0 bases at J, with 10 bases between the two ends. Germline V gives CDR1 SGHNT, CDR2 YYREEE (reference sequence). CDR3 nucleotides: TGTGCCAGCAGCTCCCACCCCCTCTCTGGAAACACCATATATTTT. Amino acids: CASSSHPLSGNTIYF.

With regard to this clone: This CDR3 is missing its conserved last phenylalanine or tryptophan, likely due to a read error. The DNA is left out, because the CDR3 cannot be placed on it with certainty; the CDR3 is given as TCRdb lists it. The chain combines TRBV20-1 with TRBJ1-2; the DNA was not compared with TRBD1, the D call given in the table. The CDR3 contains 11 residues when both ends are counted. CDR1 DFQATT and CDR2 SNEGSKA come from the germline V gene (reference sequence). The CDR3 here is CSAQDRGQSMY.